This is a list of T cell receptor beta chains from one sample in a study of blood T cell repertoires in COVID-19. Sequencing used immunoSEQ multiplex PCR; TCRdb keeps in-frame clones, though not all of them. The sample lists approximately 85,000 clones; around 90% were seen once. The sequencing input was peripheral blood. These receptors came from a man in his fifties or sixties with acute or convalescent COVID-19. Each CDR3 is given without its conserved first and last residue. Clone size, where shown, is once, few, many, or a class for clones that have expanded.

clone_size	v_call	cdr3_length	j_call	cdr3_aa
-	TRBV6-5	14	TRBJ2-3	ASSYRGIQASDTQY
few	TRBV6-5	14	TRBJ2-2	ASSYSNGGATGELF
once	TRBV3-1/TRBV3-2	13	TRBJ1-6	ASSQERQALSPLH
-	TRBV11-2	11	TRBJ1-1	ASSVDINTEAF
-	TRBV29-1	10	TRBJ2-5	SVIGQGGTQY
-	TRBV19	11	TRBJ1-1	ASSIKGRTEAF
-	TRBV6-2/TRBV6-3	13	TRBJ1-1	ASSPLRGIRTEAF
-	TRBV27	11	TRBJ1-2	ASRRTGSRGYT
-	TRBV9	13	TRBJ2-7	ASSPCDSTICEQY
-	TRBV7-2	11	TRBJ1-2	ASSFPTGYGYT